This TCR beta chain stems from a study of blood T cell repertoires in COVID-19. Whole-study context: Samples came from the United States, Italy and Spain, spanning acute and convalescent COVID-19. T cells, B-cell-depleted T cells, or PBMCs supplied cDNA or gDNA.

In the original analysis: The assay estimated nucleated cells by amplifying reference gene primers. Using immunoSEQ multiplex PCR, the repertoire was profiled, and TCRdb retains in-frame clones only, with some absent. V, J and clone size are taken as reported in that table, and D and trimming were inferred from the DNA itself. The sample carries some 320,000 clones, more than 70% recorded once. The CDR3 has 11 residues. Between the trimmed V and J ends, which lost 4 bases and 6 bases, there was a span of 8 bases. Germline V gene data show CDR1 as GTSNPN and CDR2 as SVGIG (reference sequence). The TCR sequence derives from a woman in her forties or fifties who had recovered from COVID-19. The chain is built from TRBV30 and TRBJ2-3, with D possibly TRBD2 on 5 matching bases. The sample was peripheral blood. The CDR3 nucleotides read TGTGCCTGGAAGGAGGTCGATACGCAGTATTTT. Translated: CAWKEVDTQYF.